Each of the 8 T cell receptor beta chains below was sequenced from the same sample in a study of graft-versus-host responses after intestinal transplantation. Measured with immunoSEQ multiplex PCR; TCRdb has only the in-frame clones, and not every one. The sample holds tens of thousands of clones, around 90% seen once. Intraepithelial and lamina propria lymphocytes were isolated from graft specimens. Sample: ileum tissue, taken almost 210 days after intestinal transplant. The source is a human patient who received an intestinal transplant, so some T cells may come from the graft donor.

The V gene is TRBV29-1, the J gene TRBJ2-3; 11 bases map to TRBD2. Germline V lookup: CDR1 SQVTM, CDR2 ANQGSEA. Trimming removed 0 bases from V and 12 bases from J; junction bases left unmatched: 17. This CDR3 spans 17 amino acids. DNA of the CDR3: TGCAGCGTTGAAGATCGGACGACTAGCGGGGAGCGACCAATACAGTATTTT. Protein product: CSVEDRTTSGERPIQYF.

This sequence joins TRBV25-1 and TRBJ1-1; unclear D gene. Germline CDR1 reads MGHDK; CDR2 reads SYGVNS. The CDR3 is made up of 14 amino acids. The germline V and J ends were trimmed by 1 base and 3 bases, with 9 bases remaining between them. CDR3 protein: CASSELPGDTEAFF. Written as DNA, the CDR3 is TGTGCCAGCAGTGAATTGCCCGGGGACACTGAAGCTTTCTTT.

CDR3 sequence: CASSSLHQETQYF. The CDR3 DNA sequence: TGTGCCAGCAGTTCTCTACACCAAGAGACCCAGTACTTC. The chain is built from TRBV28 and TRBJ2-5; D remains unclear. Germline CDR1 MDHEN, CDR2 SYDVKM. V lost 4 bases, J lost 0 bases, and 6 bases lay in between. This CDR3 spans 13 amino acids.

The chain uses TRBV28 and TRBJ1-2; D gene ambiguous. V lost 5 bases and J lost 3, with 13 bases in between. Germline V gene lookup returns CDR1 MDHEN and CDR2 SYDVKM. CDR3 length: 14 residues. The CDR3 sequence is CASSPPGSHYGYTF. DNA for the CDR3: TGTGCCAGCAGTCCCCCGGGGTCCCACTATGGCTACACCTTC.

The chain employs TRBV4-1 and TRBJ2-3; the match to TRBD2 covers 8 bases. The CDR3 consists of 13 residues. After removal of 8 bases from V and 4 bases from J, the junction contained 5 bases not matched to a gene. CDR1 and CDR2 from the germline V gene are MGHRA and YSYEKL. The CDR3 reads CASQRERADTQYF. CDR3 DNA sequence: TGCGCCAGCCAGCGGGAGAGGGCAGATACGCAGTATTTT.

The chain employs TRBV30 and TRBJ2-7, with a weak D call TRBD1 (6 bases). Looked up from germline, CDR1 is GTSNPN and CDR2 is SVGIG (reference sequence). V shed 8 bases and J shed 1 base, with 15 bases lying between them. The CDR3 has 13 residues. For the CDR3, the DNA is TGTGCCAGGAAAGGACAGTCGTCCTACGAGCAGTACTTC. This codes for CARKGQSSYEQYF.

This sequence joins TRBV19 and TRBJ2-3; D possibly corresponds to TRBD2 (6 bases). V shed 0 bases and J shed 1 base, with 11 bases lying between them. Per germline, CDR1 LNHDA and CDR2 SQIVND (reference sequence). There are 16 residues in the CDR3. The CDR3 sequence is CASSIDRGTRTDTQYF. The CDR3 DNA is TGTGCCAGTAGTATAGATCGGGGGACCCGCACAGATACGCAGTATTTT.

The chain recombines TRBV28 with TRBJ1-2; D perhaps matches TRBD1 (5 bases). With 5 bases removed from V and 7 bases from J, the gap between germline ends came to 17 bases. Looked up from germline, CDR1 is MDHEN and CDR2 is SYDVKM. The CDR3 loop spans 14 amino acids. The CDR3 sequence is CASSARGSSTGYTF. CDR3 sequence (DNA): TGTGCCAGCAGTGCTCGGGGCTCCTCTACTGGCTACACCTTC.